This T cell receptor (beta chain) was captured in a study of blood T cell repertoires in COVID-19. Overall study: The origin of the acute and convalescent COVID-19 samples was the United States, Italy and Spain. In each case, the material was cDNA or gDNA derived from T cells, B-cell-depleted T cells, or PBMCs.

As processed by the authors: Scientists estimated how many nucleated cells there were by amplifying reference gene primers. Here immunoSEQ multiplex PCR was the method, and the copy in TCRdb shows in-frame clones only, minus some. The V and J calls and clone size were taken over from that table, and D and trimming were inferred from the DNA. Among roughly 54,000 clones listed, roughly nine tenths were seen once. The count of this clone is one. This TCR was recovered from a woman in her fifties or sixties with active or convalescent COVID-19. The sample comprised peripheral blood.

CDR3: CASSMGTRQGTAEAFF. CDR3 nucleotides: TGTGCCAGTAGTATGGGGACCCGACAGGGGACGGCTGAAGCTTTCTTT. The V gene is TRBV19, the J gene TRBJ1-1; TRBD1 agrees at 8 bases. J was trimmed by 6 bases and V by 3 bases; bases with no gene match: 12. The CDR3 extends over 16 amino acids. Looked up from germline, CDR1 is LNHDA and CDR2 is SQIVND (reference sequence).